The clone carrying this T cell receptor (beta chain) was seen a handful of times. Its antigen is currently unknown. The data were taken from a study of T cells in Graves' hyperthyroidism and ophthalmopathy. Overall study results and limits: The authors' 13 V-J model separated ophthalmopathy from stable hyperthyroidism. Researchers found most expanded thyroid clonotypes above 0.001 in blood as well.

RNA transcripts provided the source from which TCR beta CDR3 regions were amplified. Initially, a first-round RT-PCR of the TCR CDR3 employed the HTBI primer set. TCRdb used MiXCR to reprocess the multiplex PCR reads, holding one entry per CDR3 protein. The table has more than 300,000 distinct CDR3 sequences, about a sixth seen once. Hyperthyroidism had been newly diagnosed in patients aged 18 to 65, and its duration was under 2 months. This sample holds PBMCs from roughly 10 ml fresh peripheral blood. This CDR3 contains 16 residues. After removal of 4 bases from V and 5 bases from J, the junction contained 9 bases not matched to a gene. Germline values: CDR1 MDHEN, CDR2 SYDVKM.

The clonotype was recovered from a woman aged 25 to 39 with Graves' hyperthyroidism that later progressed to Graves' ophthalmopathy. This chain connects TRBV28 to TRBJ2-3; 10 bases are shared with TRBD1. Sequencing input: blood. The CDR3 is CASSYYRTGGQDTQYF. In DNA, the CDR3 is TGTGCCAGCAGTTACTACAGGACAGGGGGGCAAGATACGCAGTATTTT.